Below, one TCR beta chain is given with its context. No cognate antigen has been identified for it. Nothing much larger sits one base from this clone, and base qualities are not available. The entry originates in a study of cytomegalovirus exposure and HLA in healthy donors (dated by TCRdb to the late 2010s). About the full investigation: An earlier analysis of some 550 of the donors reported 250 to 300 Gb of sequence data and about 100 million unique TCR beta sequences from 150 million to 200 million T cells. An early release covering over 500 HLA-typed donors comprised 250 to 350 gigabases of sequencing data and tens of millions of unique TCR sequences. Of the roughly 390 genotyped donors, around 81% fell in the genetic ancestry cluster associated with self-reported Caucasian donors. The aim of the study was to test whether cataloging public T cell receptors could identify signatures of past pathogen exposure. Using immunosequencing, the study profiled T cell repertoires from fewer than 700 subjects and related those repertoires to cytomegalovirus serostatus. Along with the approximately 670-subject first cohort, a separate validation cohort of over 90 different subjects was used. High-throughput TCR immunosequencing, statistical association of individual TCRs with disease status, and machine learning were combined to predict cytomegalovirus infection status. A later analysis re-analyzed previously published TCR beta repertoires from 666 donors and added high-resolution HLA genotyping to study TCR occurrence patterns. The later analysis used no new phenotypic data to find candidate immune exposures, relying instead on TCR beta sequences and their occurrence across donors. An earlier analysis of a few hundred of the donors applied high-throughput TCR beta sequencing to assess whether each TCR beta V gene segment acted as functional or pseudogenic. Alongside the repertoire data, information on donor age, sex, ethnicity and CMV serostatus was compiled. A later genetic analysis used genome-wide SNP genotypes for 398 of the 666 donors, treating that subset as a discovery cohort. All discovery cohort repertoires had been generated on a single sequencing platform. Class I and class II HLA loci were covered by the typing at four-digit resolution. The number of typed donors differed by locus: about 620-630 for A, B, C, DRB1 and DQB1; approximately 530 for DQA1; 606 for DPA1; and about 450 for DPB1. Several DR-DQ haplotypes were handled as single units for association and clustering because linkage in the cohort was strong. Among around 400 genotyped donors of the cohort, an average of around 250,000 unique TCR beta nucleotide sequences was sequenced per donor, of which approximately 19% were non-productive. Here is what the overall study found, with its caveats: Because HLA typing was missing for some donors at each locus, association tests included only the typed subset. Compared with the approximately 670-donor mean, donors in an Asian-associated ancestry cluster had fewer N-insertions in productive TCRs, according to a later genetic analysis. The sequencing pipeline was judged likely to have produced a cluster of highly shared sequence variants as a technical artifact. Linkage disequilibrium might explain the correlated functional status among segregating V segments, but an unknown experimental factor could not be ruled out. In the study, some 160 TCR beta chains were listed as associated with cytomegalovirus. Most TCR sequences were observed very rarely across donors, whereas some public TCRs were present in many individuals. According to a later analysis, most CMV-associated TCR beta chains appeared to be HLA-restricted, and the HLA associations seemed to be driven largely by CMV exposure. An earlier analysis of 450 to 750 of the donors showed that most TCR beta V segments appeared in productive rearrangements either about 90% or about 30% of the time, which broadly matched IMGT annotations. Specific HLA alleles were associated with over 15,000 TCR beta sequences at a false discovery rate of 0.05 in a later analysis. Cytomegalovirus status was reported to be diagnosed by the classifier with high specificity and sensitivity in both the original and validation cohorts. Some IMGT-functional V segments, including TRBV6-2 and TRBV6-3, could not be distinguished by the 87-base-pair reads and were therefore excluded. An association between a missense DCLRE1C variant and V-gene and J-gene trimming of TCR beta chains was found in a later genetic analysis and replicated in an independent cohort. A further reported finding was that TCR beta sequences accurately predicted the HLA-A and HLA-B alleles for most subjects in the first cohort. Strong co-occurrence of HLA alleles, especially DR and DQ, made assigning TCR associations to individual alleles difficult. CMV serostatus was the only immune exposure information available for the cohort. In a later analysis, HLA-associated TCR beta chains showed more clonal expansion and lower generation probabilities than non-associated chains that were equally common. In vitro tests confirmed that three of the cytomegalovirus-associated TCR beta chains recognize cytomegalovirus antigens. Several of the top co-occurrence clusters appeared to be linked to parvovirus B19, influenza, CMV and Epstein-Barr virus, according to a later analysis. Roughly uniform sequencing depth across donors was assumed in presence/absence analyses, although this assumption may not hold. According to a later analysis, TCR association rates differed among HLA loci, with DRB1 alleles showing the most associated TCRs and HLA-C alleles showing the fewest. Because counts were too low, seventeen rarely observed V segments, including chromosome 9 orphons, were excluded from the earlier analysis of several hundred of the donors. The authors suggested that the approach could potentially be extended to other disease states and immunological phenotypes. Only TCR beta chains were sequenced in this cohort, and the absence of alpha or paired-chain data limited detectable features.

The cohort consisted of 650 to 850 healthy bone marrow donors. At the time of sampling, every cohort member was nominally healthy, though immune exposures that went unrecorded were likely present. The donor was CMV seropositive and was included in the group of approximately 310 seropositive cohort members. Each donor provided a peripheral blood sample, and peripheral blood mononuclear cells were used for TCR beta sequencing. Genomic DNA extraction from the blood cell samples was performed with the Qiagen DNeasy Blood Extraction Kit. Receptors were amplified or captured by the immunoSEQ multiplex PCR assay. The multiplex PCR relied on a mix of 60 forward primers for TCR Vbeta segments and 13 reverse primers for TCR Jbeta segments. The CDR3 region of rearranged TCR beta genes was amplified from genomic DNA by a multiplex PCR assay. The Illumina HiSeq System was used to sequence the amplified TCR beta libraries as 87-base-pair reads. The paper's data handling went like this. In a later analysis, about 80 million unique TCR beta chains were counted across the roughly 610 repertoires, and about 10 million of these chains were shared by at least two donors. A nearest-neighbor algorithm error-corrected the raw reads and collapsed the reads into unique sequences, merging closely related sequences to remove PCR and sequencing errors. CDR3 sequences were aligned to IMGT reference sequences to assign V, D and J gene segments. For a sequence to be retained, a match of at least six nucleotides was required to both a V gene segment and a J gene segment. Rearrangements were classified as productive when the CDR3 lacked stop codons and remained in frame with V and J, and all other rearrangements were classified as non-productive. CDR3 was defined according to IMGT convention as the region running from the second conserved V-encoded cysteine to the conserved J-encoded phenylalanine. Sequences without an unambiguous match to a single V gene segment were excluded from the earlier analysis of approximately 600 of the donors. In an earlier analysis of a few hundred of the donors, V segments were called functional above 56.7% productive rearrangements and were called segregating when the between-donor standard deviation exceeded 5%. A statistical classification framework was built to diagnose cytomegalovirus status from the catalog of TCR beta chain sequences. A later analysis assigned V and J genes by comparing TCR nucleotide sequences with IMGT/GENE-DB human TR gene sequences. A later analysis assigned CDR3 sequences and most-parsimonious VDJ recombination scenarios with the TCRdist pipeline. A later analysis defined each TCR beta chain by its CDR3 amino acid sequence plus V-gene family, and excluded reads lacking a unique V-gene family. A later analysis removed several hundred highly shared, low-generation-probability nucleotide sequences to deal with suspected cross-contamination and a sequencing artifact. In a later analysis, a clonal expansion index for each public chain was calculated from normalized within-repertoire ranks of inferred template counts. Generation probabilities in a later analysis came from a VDJ recombination model fitted to out-of-frame rearrangements, and those results were checked against IGoR. In a later analysis, TCR-TCR, TCR-HLA and TCR-CMV co-occurrence was scored with hypergeometric tests, and a repertoire-size bias correction was applied to TCR pairs. To estimate false discovery rates, a later analysis permuted the HLA or CMV assignments 20 times. A later analysis grouped co-occurring TCRs with DBSCAN, adding TCRdist sequence similarity when clustering within HLA-allele-positive subsets. For co-occurrence clustering, repertoires with fewer than 30,000 or more than 120,000 public chains were excluded, along with roughly 5 repertoires with anomalous nucleotide sharing. TCRdb mirrors the immuneACCESS table, restricted to in-frame sequences. Some clones are absent from its copies; in checked studies, under half trace to an unresolved V gene, and the reason for the others is unknown. Clone size and the V and J calls come from that table; the DNA yielded D and trimming. The sample table holds about 140,000 clones, of which 70% to 80% were seen once. Jointly, the top ten make up roughly 6.2% of the sample.

From the germline V gene, CDR1 is MNHEY and CDR2 is SVGAGI. V is shortened by 6 bases, J by 5 bases, and the region joining them spans 8 bases. The CDR3 measures 11 amino acids from cysteine to phenylalanine. Only CDR3 DNA is held: 33 bases, read in frame from base 1. Recombination linked TRBV6-5 to TRBJ2-7; the D gene cannot be resolved reliably. The TCR sequence derives from a woman between 35 and 50 years old in good health and CMV-seropositive. The sequenced sample was PBMCs. The sequenced DNA: TGTGCCAGCAGGGAGTACGACGAGCAGTACTTC. Translated, this is CASREYDEQYF.